This is a list of T cell receptor beta chains from one sample in a study of CD8+ T cells in alopecia areata. The data were produced by immunoSEQ multiplex PCR, yet TCRdb's version contains in-frame clones alone and is incomplete. The repertoire has about 150,000 clones, around 54% of them found once; the top ten carry 4.8%. Sequenced: CD4+ T cells sorted from blood. The receptors were sampled from a human donor in good health. Both conserved end residues are part of each CDR3. Each record gives: clone size, D gene, J gene, V gene, CDR3 protein, CDR3 DNA. The D gene is left open where the match is weak. Only some rows state a clone size, as once, few, many or a class for expanded clones.

abundance: .; d_gene: .; j_gene: TRBJ2-7; v_gene: TRBV30; CDR3aa: CAWMNSHYEQYF; CDR3nt: TGTGCCTGGATGAACTCCCACTACGAGCAGTACTTC
abundance: few; d_gene: TRBD2; j_gene: TRBJ2-4; v_gene: TRBV2; CDR3aa: CASSRLAGKNIQYF; CDR3nt: TGTGCCAGCAGCCGACTAGCGGGCAAAAACATTCAGTACTTC
abundance: .; d_gene: .; j_gene: TRBJ1-1; v_gene: TRBV2; CDR3aa: CASREISFENTEAFF; CDR3nt: TGTGCCAGCAGGGAAATTTCTTTCGAGAACACTGAAGCTTTCTTT
abundance: once; d_gene: TRBD2; j_gene: TRBJ2-3; v_gene: TRBV15; CDR3aa: CATSSGLAPDTQYF; CDR3nt: TGTGCCACCAGCTCGGGACTAGCGCCCGATACGCAGTATTTT
abundance: .; d_gene: .; j_gene: TRBJ1-5; v_gene: TRBV15; CDR3aa: CATSVDSQPQHF; CDR3nt: TGTGCCACCAGCGTGGACAGTCAGCCCCAGCATTTT
abundance: .; d_gene: .; j_gene: TRBJ1-1; v_gene: TRBV5-4; CDR3aa: CASSIETGNTEAFF; CDR3nt: TGTGCCAGCAGCATCGAAACGGGGAACACTGAAGCTTTCTTT
abundance: .; d_gene: .; j_gene: TRBJ2-5; v_gene: TRBV2; CDR3aa: CASSRTVTRQETQYF; CDR3nt: TGTGCCAGCAGTCGGACCGTGACGAGACAAGAGACCCAGTACTTC
abundance: .; d_gene: .; j_gene: TRBJ2-2; v_gene: TRBV7-2; CDR3aa: CASSSSTGFTGELFF; CDR3nt: TGTGCCAGCAGCTCAAGCACAGGGTTTACCGGGGAGCTGTTTTTT
abundance: .; d_gene: .; j_gene: TRBJ1-1; v_gene: TRBV30; CDR3aa: CAWTGSMNTEAFF; CDR3nt: TGTGCCTGGACAGGCTCAATGAACACTGAAGCTTTCTTT
abundance: few; d_gene: .; j_gene: TRBJ2-5; v_gene: TRBV6-6; CDR3aa: CASSPGRRTRETQYF; CDR3nt: TGTGCCAGCAGTCCGGGACGCCGGACCCGGGAGACCCAGTACTTC
abundance: few; d_gene: .; j_gene: TRBJ1-3; v_gene: TRBV29-1; CDR3aa: CSVVDSGNTIYF; CDR3nt: TGCAGCGTAGTGGACTCTGGAAACACCATATATTTT
abundance: few; d_gene: .; j_gene: TRBJ2-5; v_gene: TRBV28; CDR3aa: CASSSPSGWRQETQYF; CDR3nt: TGTGCCAGCAGTTCACCCTCAGGCTGGCGGCAAGAGACCCAGTACTTC
abundance: few; d_gene: .; j_gene: TRBJ2-3; v_gene: TRBV29-1; CDR3aa: CSGQGSIDTQYF; CDR3nt: TGCAGCGGGCAGGGCTCGATAGATACGCAGTATTTT
abundance: few; d_gene: .; j_gene: TRBJ2-1; v_gene: TRBV29-1; CDR3aa: CSVEAQAGTEQFF; CDR3nt: TGCAGCGTTGAAGCACAGGCGGGAACGGAGCAGTTCTTC
abundance: .; d_gene: TRBD1; j_gene: TRBJ2-3; v_gene: TRBV30; CDR3aa: CAWTKGALTDTQYF; CDR3nt: TGTGCCTGGACCAAGGGGGCACTCACAGATACGCAGTATTTT
abundance: .; d_gene: TRBD1; j_gene: TRBJ2-7; v_gene: TRBV4-1; CDR3aa: CASSQDSVPGQGVGRADEQYF; CDR3nt: TGCGCCAGCAGCCAAGATTCGGTACCGGGACAGGGGGTCGGGAGGGCCGACGAGCAGTACTTC
abundance: few; d_gene: .; j_gene: TRBJ2-1; v_gene: TRBV4-2; CDR3aa: CASQSPTYNEQFF; CDR3nt: TGTGCCAGCCAATCGCCTACATACAATGAGCAGTTCTTC
abundance: .; d_gene: TRBD1; j_gene: TRBJ1-1; v_gene: TRBV29-1; CDR3aa: CSVMQGARRTEAFF; CDR3nt: TGCAGCGTAATGCAGGGGGCGAGGAGAACTGAAGCTTTCTTT
abundance: .; d_gene: TRBD1; j_gene: TRBJ1-1; v_gene: TRBV5-4; CDR3aa: CASTRQGQNTEAFF; CDR3nt: TGTGCCAGCACCAGACAGGGCCAGAACACTGAAGCTTTCTTT
abundance: .; d_gene: .; j_gene: TRBJ2-7; v_gene: TRBV20-1; CDR3aa: CSANQGEQYF; CDR3nt: TGCAGTGCCAATCAGGGGGAGCAGTACTTC
abundance: .; d_gene: .; j_gene: TRBJ2-7; v_gene: TRBV6-5; CDR3aa: CAGRTDYEQYF; CDR3nt: TGTGCCGGGAGGACCGACTACGAGCAGTACTTC
abundance: .; d_gene: .; j_gene: TRBJ1-1; v_gene: TRBV5-1; CDR3aa: CASSLGPGLDTEAFF; CDR3nt: TGCGCCAGCAGCTTGGGGCCAGGGCTGGATACTGAAGCTTTCTTT
abundance: .; d_gene: .; j_gene: TRBJ1-2; v_gene: TRBV27; CDR3aa: CASSRTATVQSGGYTF; CDR3nt: TGTGCCAGCAGCCGAACGGCGACAGTTCAGTCGGGTGGCTACACCTTC
abundance: .; d_gene: TRBD1; j_gene: TRBJ1-1; v_gene: TRBV6-5; CDR3aa: CASSHGQAAFF; CDR3nt: TGTGCCAGCAGTCACGGACAGGCAGCTTTCTTT
abundance: few; d_gene: .; j_gene: TRBJ2-2; v_gene: TRBV4-1; CDR3aa: CASSQEAQNTGELFF; CDR3nt: TGCGCCAGCAGCCAAGAGGCTCAGAACACCGGGGAGCTGTTTTTT
abundance: .; d_gene: .; j_gene: TRBJ2-3; v_gene: TRBV27; CDR3aa: CANTPWRGSTDTQYF; CDR3nt: TGTGCCAACACGCCCTGGCGGGGTTCCACAGATACGCAGTATTTT
abundance: .; d_gene: TRBD2; j_gene: TRBJ2-5; v_gene: TRBV10-3; CDR3aa: CAISTSGRAETQYF; CDR3nt: TGTGCCATCAGTACTAGCGGGAGGGCAGAGACCCAGTACTTC
abundance: few; d_gene: TRBD2; j_gene: TRBJ2-1; v_gene: TRBV7-7; CDR3aa: CASSLVPSGVQFF; CDR3nt: TGTGCTAGCAGCTTAGTTCCTAGCGGCGTACAGTTCTTC
abundance: .; d_gene: TRBD1; j_gene: TRBJ1-2; v_gene: TRBV28; CDR3aa: CASSPGTGYGYGYTF; CDR3nt: TGTGCCAGCAGCCCCGGGACAGGTTATGGCTATGGCTACACCTTC